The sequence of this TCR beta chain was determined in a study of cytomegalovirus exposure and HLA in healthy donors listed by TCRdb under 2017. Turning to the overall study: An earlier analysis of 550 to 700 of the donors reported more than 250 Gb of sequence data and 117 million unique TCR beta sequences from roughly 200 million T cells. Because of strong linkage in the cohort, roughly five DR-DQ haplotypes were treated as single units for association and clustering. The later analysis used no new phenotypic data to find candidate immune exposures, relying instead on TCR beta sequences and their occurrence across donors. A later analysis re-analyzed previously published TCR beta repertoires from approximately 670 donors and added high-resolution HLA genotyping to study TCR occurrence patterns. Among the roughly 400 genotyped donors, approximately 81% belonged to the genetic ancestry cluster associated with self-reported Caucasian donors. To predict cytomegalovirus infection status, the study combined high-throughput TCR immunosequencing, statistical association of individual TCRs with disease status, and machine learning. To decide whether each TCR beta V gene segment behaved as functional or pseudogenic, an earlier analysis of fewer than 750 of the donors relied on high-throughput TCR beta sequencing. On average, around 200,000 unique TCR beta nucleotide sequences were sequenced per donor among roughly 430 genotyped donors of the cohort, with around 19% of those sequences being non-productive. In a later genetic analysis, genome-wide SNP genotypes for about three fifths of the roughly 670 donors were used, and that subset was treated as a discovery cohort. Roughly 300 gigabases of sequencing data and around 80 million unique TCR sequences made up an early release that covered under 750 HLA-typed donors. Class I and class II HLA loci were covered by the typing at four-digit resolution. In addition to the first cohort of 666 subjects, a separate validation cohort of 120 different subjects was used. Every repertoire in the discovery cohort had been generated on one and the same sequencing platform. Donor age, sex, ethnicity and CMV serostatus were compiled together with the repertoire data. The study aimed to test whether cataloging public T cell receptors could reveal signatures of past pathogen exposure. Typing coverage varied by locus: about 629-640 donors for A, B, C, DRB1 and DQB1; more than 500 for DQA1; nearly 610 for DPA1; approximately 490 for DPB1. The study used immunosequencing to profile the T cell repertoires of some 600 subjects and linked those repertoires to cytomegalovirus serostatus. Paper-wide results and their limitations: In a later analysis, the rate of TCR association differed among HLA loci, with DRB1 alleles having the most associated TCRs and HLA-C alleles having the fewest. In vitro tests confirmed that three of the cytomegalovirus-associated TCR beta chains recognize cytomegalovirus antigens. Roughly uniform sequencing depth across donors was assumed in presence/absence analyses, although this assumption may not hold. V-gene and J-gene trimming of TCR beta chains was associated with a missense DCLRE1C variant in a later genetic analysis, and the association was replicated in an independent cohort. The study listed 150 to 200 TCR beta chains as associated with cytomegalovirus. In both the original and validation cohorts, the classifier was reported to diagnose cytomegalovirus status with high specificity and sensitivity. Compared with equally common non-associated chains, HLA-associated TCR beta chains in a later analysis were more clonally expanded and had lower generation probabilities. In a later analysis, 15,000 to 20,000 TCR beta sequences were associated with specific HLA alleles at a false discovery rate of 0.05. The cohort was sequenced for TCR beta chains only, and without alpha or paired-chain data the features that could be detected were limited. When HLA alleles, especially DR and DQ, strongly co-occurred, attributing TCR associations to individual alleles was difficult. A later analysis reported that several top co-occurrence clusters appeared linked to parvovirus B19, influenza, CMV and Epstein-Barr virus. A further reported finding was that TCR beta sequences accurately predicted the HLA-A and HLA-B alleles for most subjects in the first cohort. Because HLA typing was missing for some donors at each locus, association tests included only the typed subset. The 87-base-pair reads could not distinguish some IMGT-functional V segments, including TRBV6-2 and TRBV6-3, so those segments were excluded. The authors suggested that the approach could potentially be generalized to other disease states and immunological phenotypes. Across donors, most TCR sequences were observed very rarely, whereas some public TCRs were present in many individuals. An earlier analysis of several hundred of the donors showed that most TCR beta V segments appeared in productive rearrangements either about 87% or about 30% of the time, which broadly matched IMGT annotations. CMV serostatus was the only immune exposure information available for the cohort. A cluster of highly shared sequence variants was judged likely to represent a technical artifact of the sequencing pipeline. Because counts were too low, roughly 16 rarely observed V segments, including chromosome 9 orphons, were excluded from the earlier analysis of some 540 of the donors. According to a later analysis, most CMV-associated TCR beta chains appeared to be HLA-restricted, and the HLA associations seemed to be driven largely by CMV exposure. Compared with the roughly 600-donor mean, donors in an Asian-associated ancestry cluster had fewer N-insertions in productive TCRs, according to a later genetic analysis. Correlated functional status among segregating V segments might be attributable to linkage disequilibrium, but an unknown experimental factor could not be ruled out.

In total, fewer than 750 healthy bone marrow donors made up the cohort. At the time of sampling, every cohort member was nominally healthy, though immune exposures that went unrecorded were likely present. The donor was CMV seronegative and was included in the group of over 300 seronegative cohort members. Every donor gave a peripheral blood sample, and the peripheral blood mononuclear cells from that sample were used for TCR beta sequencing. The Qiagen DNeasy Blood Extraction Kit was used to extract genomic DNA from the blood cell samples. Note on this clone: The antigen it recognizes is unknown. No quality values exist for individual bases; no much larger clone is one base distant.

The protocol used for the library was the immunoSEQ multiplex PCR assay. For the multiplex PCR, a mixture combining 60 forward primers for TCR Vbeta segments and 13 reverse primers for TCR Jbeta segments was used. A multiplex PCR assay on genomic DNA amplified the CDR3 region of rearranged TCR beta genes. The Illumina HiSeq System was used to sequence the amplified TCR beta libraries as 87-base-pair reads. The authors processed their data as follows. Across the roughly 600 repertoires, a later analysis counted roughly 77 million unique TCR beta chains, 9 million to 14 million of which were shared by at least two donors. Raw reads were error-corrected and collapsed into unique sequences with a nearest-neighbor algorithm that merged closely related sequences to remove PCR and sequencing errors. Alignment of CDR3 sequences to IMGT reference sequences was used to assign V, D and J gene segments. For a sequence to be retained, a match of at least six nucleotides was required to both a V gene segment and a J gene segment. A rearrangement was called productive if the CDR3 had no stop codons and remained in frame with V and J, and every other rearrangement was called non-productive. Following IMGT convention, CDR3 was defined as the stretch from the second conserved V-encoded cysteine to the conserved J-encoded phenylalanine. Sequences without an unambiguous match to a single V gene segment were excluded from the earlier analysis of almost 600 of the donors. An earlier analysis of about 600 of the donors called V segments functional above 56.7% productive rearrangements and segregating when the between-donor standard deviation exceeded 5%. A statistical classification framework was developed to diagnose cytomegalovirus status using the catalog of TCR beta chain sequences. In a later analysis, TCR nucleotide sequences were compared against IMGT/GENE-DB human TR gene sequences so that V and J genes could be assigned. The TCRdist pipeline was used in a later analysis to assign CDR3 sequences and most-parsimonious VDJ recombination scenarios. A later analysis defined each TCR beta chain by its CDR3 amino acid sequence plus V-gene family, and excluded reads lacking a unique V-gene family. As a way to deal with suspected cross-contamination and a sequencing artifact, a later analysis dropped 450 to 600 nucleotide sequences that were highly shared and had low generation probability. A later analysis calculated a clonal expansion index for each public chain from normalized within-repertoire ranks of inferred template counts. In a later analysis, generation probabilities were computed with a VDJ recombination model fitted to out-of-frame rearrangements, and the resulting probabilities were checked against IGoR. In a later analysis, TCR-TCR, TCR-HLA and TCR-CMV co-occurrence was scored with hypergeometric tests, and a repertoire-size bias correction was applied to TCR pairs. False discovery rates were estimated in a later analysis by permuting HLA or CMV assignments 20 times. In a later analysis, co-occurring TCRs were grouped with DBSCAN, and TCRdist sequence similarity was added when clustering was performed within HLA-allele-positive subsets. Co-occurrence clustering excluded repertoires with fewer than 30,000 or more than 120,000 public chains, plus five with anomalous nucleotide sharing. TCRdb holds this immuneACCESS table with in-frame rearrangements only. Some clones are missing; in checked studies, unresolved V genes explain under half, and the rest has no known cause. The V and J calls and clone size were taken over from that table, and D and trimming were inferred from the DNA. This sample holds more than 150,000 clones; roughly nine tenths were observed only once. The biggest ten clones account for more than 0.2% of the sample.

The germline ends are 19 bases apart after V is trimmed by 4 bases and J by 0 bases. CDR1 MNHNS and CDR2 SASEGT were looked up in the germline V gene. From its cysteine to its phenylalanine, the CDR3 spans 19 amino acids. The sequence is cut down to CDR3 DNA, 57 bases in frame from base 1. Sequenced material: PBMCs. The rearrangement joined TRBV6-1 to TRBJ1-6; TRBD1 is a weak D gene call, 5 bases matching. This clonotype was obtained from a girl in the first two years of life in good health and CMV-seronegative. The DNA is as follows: TGTGCCAGCAGTGGGGGCCTGGTTGATTACAGCTCCTATAATTCACCCCTCCACTTT. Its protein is CASSGGLVDYSSYNSPLHF.